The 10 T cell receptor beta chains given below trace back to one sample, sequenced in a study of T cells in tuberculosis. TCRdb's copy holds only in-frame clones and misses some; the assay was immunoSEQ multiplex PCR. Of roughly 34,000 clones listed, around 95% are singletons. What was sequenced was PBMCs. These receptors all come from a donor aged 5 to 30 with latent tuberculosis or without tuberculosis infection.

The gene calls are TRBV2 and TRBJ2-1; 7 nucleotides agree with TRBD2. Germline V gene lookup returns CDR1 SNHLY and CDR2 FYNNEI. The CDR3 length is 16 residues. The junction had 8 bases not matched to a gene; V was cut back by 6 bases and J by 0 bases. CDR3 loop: CASSRVRGSSYNEQFF. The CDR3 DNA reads TGTGCCAGCAGCCGGGTGCGGGGGAGCTCCTACAATGAGCAGTTCTTC.

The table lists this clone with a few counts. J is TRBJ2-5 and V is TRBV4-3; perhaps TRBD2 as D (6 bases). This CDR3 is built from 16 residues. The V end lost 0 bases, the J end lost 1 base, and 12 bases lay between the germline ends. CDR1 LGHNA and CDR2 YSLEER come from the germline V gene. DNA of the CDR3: TGCGCCAGCAGCCAAGATCGGGGACTCTTCCAAGAGACCCAGTACTTC. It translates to CASSQDRGLFQETQYF.

The CDR3 region has the DNA TGCGCCAGCTCGGACAGGGGCAGAGGTTCTAGCAATCAGCCCCAGCATTTT. Amino acid sequence: CASSDRGRGSSNQPQHF. The rearrangement uses TRBV10-2 and TRBJ1-5, with TRBD1 matching 9 bases. The germline gives CDR1 WSHSY, CDR2 SAAADI. The V segment lost 8 bases and the J segment 0 bases; nucleotides outside the gene matches: 11. The CDR3 spans 17 residues.

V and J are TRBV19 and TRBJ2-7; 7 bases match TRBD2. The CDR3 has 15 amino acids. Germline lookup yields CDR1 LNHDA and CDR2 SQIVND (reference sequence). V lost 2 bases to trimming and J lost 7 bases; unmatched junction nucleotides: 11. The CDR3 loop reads CASSIKASGHREQYF. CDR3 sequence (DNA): TGTGCCAGTAGTATAAAGGCTAGCGGCCACCGAGAGCAGTACTTC.

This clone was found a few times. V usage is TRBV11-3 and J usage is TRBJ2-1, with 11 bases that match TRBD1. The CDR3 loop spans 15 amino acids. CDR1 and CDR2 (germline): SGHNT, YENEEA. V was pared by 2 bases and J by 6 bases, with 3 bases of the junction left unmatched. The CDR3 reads CASSLRGTGGNEQFF. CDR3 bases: TGTGCCAGCAGCTTACGTGGGACAGGGGGCAATGAGCAGTTCTTC.

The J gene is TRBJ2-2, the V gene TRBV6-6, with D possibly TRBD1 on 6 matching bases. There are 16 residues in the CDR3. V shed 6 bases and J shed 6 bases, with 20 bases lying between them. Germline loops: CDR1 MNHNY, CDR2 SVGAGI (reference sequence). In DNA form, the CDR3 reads TGTGCCAGCAGCGGCAGGGGAACGTCTCTCTCCGGGGAGCTGTTTTTT. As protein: CASSGRGTSLSGELFF.

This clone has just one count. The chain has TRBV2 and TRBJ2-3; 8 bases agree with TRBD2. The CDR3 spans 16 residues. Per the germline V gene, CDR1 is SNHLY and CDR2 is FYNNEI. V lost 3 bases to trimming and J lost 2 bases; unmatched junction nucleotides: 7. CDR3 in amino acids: CASSDSRGGYTDTQYF. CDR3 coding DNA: TGTGCCAGCAGTGATTCCCGGGGGGGGTACACAGATACGCAGTATTTT.

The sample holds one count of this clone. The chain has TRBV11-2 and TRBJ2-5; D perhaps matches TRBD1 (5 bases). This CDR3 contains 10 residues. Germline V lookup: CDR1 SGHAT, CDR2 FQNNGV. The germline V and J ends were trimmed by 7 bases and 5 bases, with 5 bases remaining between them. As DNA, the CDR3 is TGTGCCAGCAAGGGGGAGACCCAGTACTTC. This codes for CASKGETQYF.

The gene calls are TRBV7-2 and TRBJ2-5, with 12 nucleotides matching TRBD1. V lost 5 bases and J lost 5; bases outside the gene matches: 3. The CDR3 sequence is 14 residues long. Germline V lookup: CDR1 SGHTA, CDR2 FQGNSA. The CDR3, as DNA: TGTGCCAGCAGCCGGGACAGGGGGCACGAGACCCAGTACTTC. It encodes CASSRDRGHETQYF.

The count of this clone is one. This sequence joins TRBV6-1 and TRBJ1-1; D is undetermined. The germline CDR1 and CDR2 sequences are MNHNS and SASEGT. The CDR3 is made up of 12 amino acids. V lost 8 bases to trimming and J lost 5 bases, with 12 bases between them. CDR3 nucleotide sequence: TGTGCCAGCCTGCGAGGTTGGACTGAAGCTTTCTTT. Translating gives CASLRGWTEAFF.